This T cell receptor (beta chain) came from a study of shared clonotypes between healthy human individuals. A word on this clone: Its antigen is still unknown.

Study-level points and caveats: It was observed that roughly 5.1% of naive CD4 clonotypes were shared across a handful of donors. At large depth, rarefaction still showed sorted-subset sequencing to be incomplete.

Memory CD4+ cells were the fraction left after CD45RA+ naive selection. Germline loops: CDR1 SNHLY, CDR2 FYNNEI. The trim removed 6 bases at V and 4 bases at J, leaving 4 bases unmatched. There are 14 residues in the CDR3. Researchers ran the assay at a deep level. The data were produced by immunoSEQ multiplex PCR, yet TCRdb's version contains in-frame clones alone and is incomplete. The repertoire includes roughly 2 million clones, approximately 95% of them detected once, and more than 0.1% sits in the top ten. The sample consisted of naive CD4+ T cells sorted from blood. Regarding subset: CD45RA+ positively selected. This sequence was found in a man aged 18 to 30 in good health. The rearrangement links TRBV2 to TRBJ1-2; 11 positions agree with TRBD1. The CDR3: CASRADRGLYGYTF. CDR3 in DNA: TGTGCCAGCAGGGCGGACAGGGGGCTCTATGGCTACACCTTC.